In this sample, the clone carrying this T cell receptor (beta chain) turned up a few times. Its antigen is not known. This entry is derived from a study of OX40 agonist ivuxolimab in advanced cancers. Study-level findings and limits: In general, CD8+ T cells held more expanded clones than CD4+ did, on average. Certain nonresponders additionally had low normalized T-cell clonal expansion.

TCRdb's table, derived via immunoSEQ multiplex PCR, lists solely in-frame clones and lacks some. Here the sample spans about 18,000 clones, 80% to 90% being singletons. Per the germline V gene, CDR1 is ENHRY and CDR2 is SYGVKD. The CDR3 extends over 14 amino acids. The junction had 2 bases not matched to a gene; V was cut back by 3 bases and J by 4 bases. The origin of this receptor is an adult with an advanced solid tumor such as melanoma, head and neck, liver or kidney cancer. Specimen: CD4+ or CD8+ T cells sorted from blood, collected in a trial of the OX40 agonist ivuxolimab. V usage is TRBV10-3 and J usage is TRBJ2-5; 10 bases are a match to TRBD1. DNA for the CDR3: TGTGCCATCAGTGACGGACAGGGGGGAGAGACCCAGTACTTC. This codes for CAISDGQGGETQYF.